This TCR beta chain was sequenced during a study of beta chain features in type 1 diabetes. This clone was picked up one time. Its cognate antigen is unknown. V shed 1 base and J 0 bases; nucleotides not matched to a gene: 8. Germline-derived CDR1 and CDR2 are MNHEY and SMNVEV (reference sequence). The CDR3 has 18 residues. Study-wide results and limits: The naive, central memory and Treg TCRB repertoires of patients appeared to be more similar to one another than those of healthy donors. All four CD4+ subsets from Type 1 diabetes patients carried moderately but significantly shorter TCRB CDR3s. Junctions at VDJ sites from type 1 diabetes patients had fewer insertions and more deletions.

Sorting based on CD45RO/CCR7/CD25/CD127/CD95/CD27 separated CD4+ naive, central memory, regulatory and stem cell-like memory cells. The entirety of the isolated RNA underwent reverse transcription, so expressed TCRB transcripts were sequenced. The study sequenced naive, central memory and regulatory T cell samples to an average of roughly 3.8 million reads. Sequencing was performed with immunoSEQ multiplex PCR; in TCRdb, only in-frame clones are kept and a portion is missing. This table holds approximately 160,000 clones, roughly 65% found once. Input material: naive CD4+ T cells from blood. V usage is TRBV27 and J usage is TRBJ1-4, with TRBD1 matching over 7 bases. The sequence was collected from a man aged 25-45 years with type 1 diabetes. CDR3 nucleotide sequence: TGTGCCAGCAGTTTATACCCCCAGGGGGGTGCAACTAATGAAAAACTGTTTTTT. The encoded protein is CASSLYPQGGATNEKLFF.